This T cell receptor beta chain was sequenced in a study of cytomegalovirus exposure and HLA in healthy donors. The PCR used 60 Vbeta and 13 Jbeta primers. Assay: immunoSEQ multiplex PCR; the TCRdb copy retains only in-frame clones and omits some. Of some 110,000 clones listed, roughly three quarters are singletons. The CDR3 sequence is 15 residues long. The V and J ends lost 0 bases and 11 bases, in that order; junction bases with no gene match: 7. Germline CDR1 and CDR2: LGHNA and YSLEER. Points on this clone: Its cognate antigen is unknown.

Study-wide results and caveats: Most of the CMV-associated TCR beta chains (in a later analysis) appeared to be HLA-restricted.

Sequenced: PBMCs. The J gene is TRBJ2-5, the V gene TRBV4-3, with 12 bases aligning to TRBD2. The source is a man aged 25 to 45 in good health and CMV-seropositive. CDR3 sequence reads: CASSQELAGGREQYF. In DNA, the CDR3 is TGCGCCAGCAGCCAAGAGCTAGCGGGGGGGCGGGAGCAGTACTTC.